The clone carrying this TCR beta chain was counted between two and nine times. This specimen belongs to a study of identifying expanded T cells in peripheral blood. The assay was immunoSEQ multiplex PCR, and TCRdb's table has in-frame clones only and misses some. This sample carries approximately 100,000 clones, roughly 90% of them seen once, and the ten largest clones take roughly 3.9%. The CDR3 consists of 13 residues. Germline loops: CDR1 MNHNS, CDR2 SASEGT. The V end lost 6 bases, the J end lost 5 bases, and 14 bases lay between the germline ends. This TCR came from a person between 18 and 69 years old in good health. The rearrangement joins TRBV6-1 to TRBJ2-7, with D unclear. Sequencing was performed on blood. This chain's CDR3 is CASRVSGRHEQYF. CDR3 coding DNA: TGTGCCAGCAGGGTTTCAGGACGCCACGAGCAGTACTTC.